What follows are 7 T cell receptor beta chains derived from one specimen sequenced in a study of cytomegalovirus exposure and HLA in healthy donors. Primers: 60 Vbeta forward and 13 Jbeta reverse. Assay used: immunoSEQ multiplex PCR; TCRdb lists only in-frame clones, some missing. The record lists about 140,000 clones, of which the ten most abundant hold 2.2%. Material: PBMCs. These receptor sequences come from a young woman in good health and CMV-seronegative.

V and J are TRBV2 and TRBJ1-1; D gene unclear. The CDR3 sequence is 13 residues long. Germline loops: CDR1 SNHLY, CDR2 FYNNEI. The V end lost 6 bases, the J end lost 3 bases, and 11 bases lay between the germline ends. CDR3 in DNA: TGTGCCAGCAGCCCCCCCGGAGACACTGAAGCTTTCTTT. This codes for CASSPPGDTEAFF.

The chain joins TRBV16 to TRBJ2-4; 11 nucleotides match TRBD2. With V trimmed by 4 bases and J by 0 bases, 8 bases remained unmatched. From germline, CDR1 is KGHSY and CDR2 FQNENV. CDR3 size: 18 residues. The CDR3 DNA sequence: TGTGCCAGCAGCCGACTAGCGGGAATCGGCCTAGCCAAAAACATTCAGTACTTC. Translating gives CASSRLAGIGLAKNIQYF.

The rearrangement links TRBV10-3 to TRBJ2-5; perhaps TRBD1 as D (5 bases). With 10 bases removed from V and 2 bases from J, the gap between germline ends came to 20 bases. The CDR3 runs to 15 residues. Germline values: CDR1 ENHRY, CDR2 SYGVKD. CDR3 loop: CATGRSGNTQETQYF. CDR3 DNA: TGTGCCACAGGGCGTTCGGGCAACACGCAAGAGACCCAGTACTTC.

The chain has TRBV7-6 and TRBJ2-1; 14 bases align to TRBD2. V lost 1 base to trimming and J lost 8 bases; unmatched junction nucleotides: 7. Germline CDR1 is SGHVS and CDR2 is FNYEAQ. The CDR3 spans 17 residues. CDR3 sequence: CASSLEWTSGRLHEQFF. The CDR3 region has the DNA TGTGCCAGCAGCTTAGAGTGGACTAGCGGGAGGTTGCATGAGCAGTTCTTC.

On this clone itself: This specimen includes other DNA sequences encoding the same CDR3. The chain couples TRBV19 to TRBJ2-1, with 9 bases aligning to TRBD2. CDR3 length: 15 amino acids. Germline assignment: CDR1 LNHDA and CDR2 SQIVND (reference sequence). V gave up 6 bases and J gave up 0 bases; unmatched junction bases: 3. The CDR3 reads CASSPTSGSYNEQFF. In DNA, the CDR3 is TGTGCCAGTAGCCCGACTAGCGGCTCCTACAATGAGCAGTTCTTC.

The CDR3, as DNA: TGCAGCGTGATACAGGGTACTGAAGCTTTCTTT. Protein: CSVIQGTEAFF. The rearrangement links TRBV29-1 to TRBJ1-1; a weak D match, TRBD1 (6 bases). The CDR3 totals 11 residues. Germline V gene data show CDR1 as SQVTM and CDR2 as ANQGSEA. Trimming shortened V by 6 bases and J by 5 bases, and 10 bases separated the two germline ends.

The V and J genes are TRBV7-6 and TRBJ2-5; tentative D call: TRBD1 (6 bases). The germline V gene encodes CDR1 SGHVS and CDR2 FNYEAQ. The V end lost 5 bases, the J end lost 2 bases, and 12 bases lay between the germline ends. The CDR3 covers 14 residues. CDR3 in amino acids: CASSRGGRQETQYF. Written as DNA, the CDR3 is TGTGCCAGCAGCCGAGGGGGACGACAAGAGACCCAGTACTTC.